The following is a TCR beta chain sequence with its context. This sample is drawn from a study of control samples from healthy donors and cancer patients. From germline, CDR1 is KGHSH and CDR2 LQKENI. V was clipped by 4 bases and J by 0 bases, with 6 bases between them. CDR3 length: 13 amino acids. Data came from immunoSEQ multiplex PCR; TCRdb stores just in-frame clones and leaves some out. The sample contains 50,000 or so clones, 85% to 95% of which appear only once. The sequence came from a man in his thirties or forties in good health. The chain joins TRBV18 to TRBJ1-1; D ambiguous. Sequenced material: blood. CDR3: CASSQGMNTEAFF. The DNA for the CDR3 is TGTGCCAGCTCACAGGGAATGAACACTGAAGCTTTCTTT.